This entry describes one T cell receptor beta chain. What it recognizes is unknown. The sample is drawn from a study of OX40 agonist ivuxolimab in advanced cancers. About the study: Participants, 82.7% male, averaged roughly 55 years of age, ranging from about 20 to 79. Overall study results and limits: With doses of 0.1 to 3.0 mg/kg, CD4+ and CD8+ blood T cells had undergone clonal expansion by week 6. The investigators did not determine what antigen specificity the expanded peripheral T cells had. Partial responders treated at 0.1-3.0 mg/kg exhibited clonal expansion among the lowest measured.

Assay: immunoSEQ multiplex PCR; the TCRdb copy retains only in-frame clones and omits some. The sample has 45,000 to 60,000 clones, around nine tenths seen once. The sample was CD4+ or CD8+ T cells sorted from blood, taken in a trial of the OX40 agonist ivuxolimab. The TCR was taken from an adult with an advanced solid tumor such as melanoma, head and neck, liver or kidney cancer.

The DNA of the CDR3 is TGTGCCAGCAGTGCCTTCAGGGTTATGGATCAGCCCCAGCATTTT. Its translation: CASSAFRVMDQPQHF. The chain carries TRBV6-1 and TRBJ1-5; possible D gene TRBD1, 5 bases. Trimming removed 4 bases from V and 5 bases from J, with 15 bases in between. There are 15 residues in the CDR3. The V gene's germline CDR1 is MNHNS and CDR2 SASEGT.